This TCR beta chain was captured by sequencing in a study of T cell repertoires in ileal Crohn's disease. Study summary: Patients had a median approximately 7.5-year disease duration, and approximately 35% were active smokers. Postoperative therapy was given to about half: about ten thiopurines, some 18 anti-TNF agents. Overall study findings and caveats: Active smokers at surgery had more clonal expansions than non-smokers.

Adults with ileal or ileocolonic Crohn's disease and an indication for resection were eligible. The method was immunoSEQ multiplex PCR; TCRdb's version includes in-frame clones alone and lacks a portion of them. The profile shows around 5,600 clones, 82% of them singletons. Deletions cut 5 bases from V and 6 bases from J, with 14 bases between. CDR1 LGHNT and CDR2 FRNRAP come from the germline V gene. CDR3 length equals 14 residues. Concerning this clone: No antigen is known for it.

Sequenced: ileal tissue. The V gene is TRBV12-5, the J gene TRBJ2-1; D call uncertain. The origin of this receptor is an adult with Crohn's disease. The CDR3 reads CASGPGHGRNEQFF. The CDR3 coding sequence is TGTGCTAGTGGTCCGGGCCATGGTCGCAATGAGCAGTTCTTC.